The 20 T cell receptor beta chains in this list originate from one sample, sequenced in a study of vaccination effects on CD4 cells after COVID-19. No antigens are known for them. Isolation of CD4+ T cells took place after approximately ten days of culture. Subjects were given two BNT162b2 or mRNA-1273 vaccine doses. Here immunoSEQ multiplex PCR was the method, and the copy in TCRdb shows in-frame clones only, minus some. The data show about 45,000 clones, with 55% to 85% seen just once and less than 10% held by the top ten. The specimen was CD4+ T cells from PBMCs cultured without peptide, collected after COVID-19 vaccination. The receptor source for this set is a human donor who received a COVID-19 vaccine.

In this sample, this clone turned up a few times. The chain carries TRBV7-9 and TRBJ1-6, with D possibly being TRBD1 (5 bases). This CDR3 region has 15 residues. The germline V gene encodes CDR1 SEHNR and CDR2 FQNEAQ (reference sequence). Trimming left V 5 bases short and J 5 bases short, with 13 bases between. Here the CDR3 reads CASSRRDPNNSPLHF. In DNA, the CDR3 is TGTGCCAGCAGCCGGAGGGACCCTAATAATTCACCCCTCCACTTT.

The table lists this clone with a few counts. This chain links TRBV27 with TRBJ2-7, with 15 bases that match TRBD2. Looked up from germline, CDR1 is MNHEY and CDR2 is SMNVEV (reference sequence). V shed 5 bases, J shed 3 bases, and the junction held 8 bases outside the gene matches. The CDR3 runs to 17 residues. The CDR3 DNA reads as TGTGCCAGCAGTACACCGGGACTAGCGGGGGGATTCTACGAGCAGTACTTC. This translates into CASSTPGLAGGFYEQYF.

Here the CDR3 reads CASSLGQDPMGQYF. The CDR3 nucleotides are TGCGCCAGCAGCTTGGGGCAGGACCCCATGGGCCAGTACTTC. This chain links TRBV5-1 with TRBJ2-5; D unclear. This CDR3 is 14 amino acids long. Germline V gives CDR1 SGHRS, CDR2 YFSETQ. V gave up 0 bases and J gave up 10 bases, with 16 bases separating them.

In its sample, this clone was seen a few times. The chain employs TRBV5-8 and TRBJ1-4; TRBD1 matches at 7 bases. The V gene end was trimmed by 5 bases and the J gene end by 4 bases; junction bases not matched to a gene: 8. Germline V gene data show CDR1 as SGHTS and CDR2 as YDEGEE. The CDR3 covers 15 residues. This CDR3 reads CASREPGQLNEKLFF. Written as DNA, the CDR3 is TGTGCCAGCAGGGAACCGGGACAGCTTAATGAAAAACTGTTTTTT. The variable domain in full, with the rest retrieved from reference TRBV5-8 and TRBJ1-4, is EAGVTQSPTHLIKTRGQQATLRCSPISGHTSVYWYQQALGLGLQFLLWYDEGEERNRGNFPPRFSGRQFPNYSSELNVNALELEDSALYLCASREPGQLNEKLFFGSGTQLSVL.

This clone was detected a few times. The rearrangement uses TRBV2 and TRBJ2-7, with D unresolved. Per the germline V gene, CDR1 is SNHLY and CDR2 is FYNNEI. Trimming pared 3 bases from V and 4 bases from J, leaving 19 bases between. This CDR3 is built from 16 residues. The CDR3 here is CASSDFVFSRSYEQYF. The CDR3, as DNA: TGTGCCAGCAGTGATTTCGTCTTTTCCCGTTCGTACGAGCAGTACTTC.

The sample holds a few counts of this clone. The CDR3 here is CASSLDYRGESYGYTF. DNA for the CDR3: TGTGCCAGCAGTTTGGACTACAGGGGTGAGAGCTATGGCTACACCTTC. The rearrangement links TRBV27 to TRBJ1-2, with 7 bases aligning to TRBD1. The CDR3 has 16 residues. CDR1 is MNHEY and CDR2 is SMNVEV in the germline V gene (reference sequence). The V gene end was trimmed by 3 bases and the J gene end by 4 bases; junction bases not matched to a gene: 11.

The V call is TRBV11-2, the J call TRBJ2-1; the match to TRBD2 covers 10 bases. The trim removed 5 bases at V and 2 bases at J, leaving 3 bases unmatched. The CDR3 sequence is 15 residues long. CDR1 is SGHAT, CDR2 FQNNGV, per germline. CDR3 bases: TGTGCCAGCAGCCCCGGGACTAGCGCCTACAATGAGCAGTTCTTC. It is translated as CASSPGTSAYNEQFF.

CDR3 protein: CASSLPQGGSPLHF. The CDR3 nucleotides are TGCGCCAGCAGCTTACCCCAAGGCGGATCACCCCTCCACTTT. This sequence joins TRBV5-1 and TRBJ1-6; D unclear. The germline gives CDR1 SGHRS, CDR2 YFSETQ. Trimming left V 2 bases short and J 10 bases short, with 13 bases between. The CDR3 spans 14 residues.

The J gene is TRBJ2-3, the V gene TRBV21-1; TRBD2, the table's D call, lacks a check against the DNA. TRBV21-1 has pseudogene status. The CDR3 sequence is 18 residues long. The CDR3 bases are TGTGCCAGCAGCAAAGATGCGCCAGCGGGATCTGGCACAGATACGCAGTATTTT. Translating it yields CASSKDAPAGSGTDTQYF.

This chain links TRBV11-2 with TRBJ1-2; D might be TRBD1 (5 bases). Germline CDR1 and CDR2: SGHAT and FQNNGV. Trimming removed 5 bases at V and 4 bases at J, with 11 bases between. The CDR3 is made up of 13 amino acids. The DNA of the CDR3 is TGTGCCAGCAGCCAGTGGGACCCCTATGGCTACACCTTC. Translated, it gives CASSQWDPYGYTF.

The chain links TRBV13 to TRBJ2-3; D is possibly TRBD1 (5 bases). The CDR3 is made up of 13 amino acids. Germline values: CDR1 PRHDT, CDR2 FYEKMQ (reference sequence). V lost 0 bases to trimming and J lost 6 bases, with 7 bases between them. The CDR3, as DNA: TGTGCCAGCAGCTTAGGGGGGCAGGATACGCAGTATTTT. Protein: CASSLGGQDTQYF.

The CDR3 DNA reads as TGCGCCAGCAGCTACCAGTGGGGGACAGGGTCTGGCTACACCTTC. It yields the protein CASSYQWGTGSGYTF. The genes are TRBV5-1 and TRBJ1-2; TRBD1 matches 9 bases. V gave up 3 bases and J gave up 7 bases; unmatched junction bases: 10. CDR3 length: 15 residues. CDR1 is SGHRS and CDR2 is YFSETQ in the germline V gene.

The rearrangement uses TRBV19 and TRBJ2-2; 9 nucleotides align to TRBD2. The V and J ends lost 4 bases and 5 bases, in that order; junction bases with no gene match: 5. From germline, CDR1 is LNHDA and CDR2 SQIVND (reference sequence). The CDR3 contains 15 residues. The CDR3 DNA reads TGTGCCAGTAGTACGGGACTAGCAATAACCGGGGAGCTGTTTTTT. This sequence encodes CASSTGLAITGELFF.

The chain is built from TRBV18 and TRBJ2-7; TRBD2 matches 9 bases. Germline CDR1 and CDR2: KGHSH and LQKENI. Trimming took 3 bases from V and 6 from J; bases not matched to a gene: 12. There are 16 residues in the CDR3. Here the CDR3 reads CASSPRLAGPFVEQYF. In DNA, the CDR3 is TGTGCCAGCTCACCGAGGCTAGCGGGACCCTTCGTCGAGCAGTACTTC.

The rearrangement uses TRBV30 and TRBJ2-1; D remains ambiguous. The CDR3 consists of 15 residues. Deletions cut 1 base from V and 0 bases from J, with 10 bases between. Germline V gene data show CDR1 as GTSNPN and CDR2 as SVGIG (reference sequence). In DNA, the CDR3 is TGTGCCTGGAGTGACACAAGGCACTCCTACAATGAGCAGTTCTTC. Encoded protein: CAWSDTRHSYNEQFF.

This sequence joins TRBV5-1 and TRBJ1-4; perhaps TRBD1 as D (5 bases). The CDR3 has 13 amino acids. Trimming removed 6 bases from V and 1 base from J, with 7 bases in between. Germline values: CDR1 SGHRS, CDR2 YFSETQ. The chain's CDR3 is CASKRGTNEKLFF. Written as DNA, the CDR3 is TGCGCCAGCAAAAGGGGAACTAATGAAAAACTGTTTTTT.

This chain joins TRBV5-1 and TRBJ2-5; maybe TRBD2 (6 bases). Germline V lookup: CDR1 SGHRS, CDR2 YFSETQ. V lost 2 bases to trimming and J lost 4 bases, with 15 bases between them. The CDR3 sequence is 15 residues long. This chain's CDR3 is CASSLRDFGGETQYF. CDR3 sequence (DNA): TGCGCCAGCAGCTTACGGGACTTCGGGGGAGAGACCCAGTACTTC.

V gene TRBV11-2 combines with J gene TRBJ1-2; a weak D match, TRBD1 (6 bases). Germline CDR1 reads SGHAT; CDR2 reads FQNNGV. V lost 4 bases and J lost 2, with 14 bases in between. The CDR3 extends over 15 amino acids. The CDR3 DNA reads as TGTGCCAGCAGCTCGCACCCGGACAGAAACTATGGCTACACCTTC. Translating it yields CASSSHPDRNYGYTF.

Only a few counts were recorded for this clone. This sequence joins TRBV11-2 and TRBJ1-6; TRBD1 agrees at 8 bases. CDR1 and CDR2 from the germline V gene are SGHAT and FQNNGV. The CDR3 is made up of 15 amino acids. J lost 11 bases, V lost 5 bases, and 11 bases had no gene match. CDR3 sequence (DNA): TGTGCCAGCAGCCCATTGACAGGGGATAGGACACCCCTCCACTTT. Its translation: CASSPLTGDRTPLHF.

The chain is built from TRBV5-1 and TRBJ1-2; D may be TRBD1 (6 bases). Germline assignment: CDR1 SGHRS and CDR2 YFSETQ. V was trimmed by 2 bases and J by 7 bases, leaving 15 bases between them. The CDR3 spans 14 residues. The CDR3 sequence: CASSFHRESVGYTF. The CDR3 DNA reads as TGCGCCAGCAGCTTTCACAGGGAATCGGTTGGCTACACCTTC.